The rows below give T cell receptor beta chains drawn from one sample of a study of cytomegalovirus exposure and HLA in healthy donors. Clones were sequenced by immunoSEQ multiplex PCR, and TCRdb holds only the in-frame ones, with some missing. The sample has roughly 160,000 clones, 75% to 80% seen once. The sequenced sample consisted of PBMCs. All receptors come from a middle-aged man in good health and CMV-seropositive. CDR3s include the opening cysteine and the closing phenylalanine or tryptophan. Each record gives: clone size, J gene, D gene, V gene, CDR3 DNA, CDR3 protein. A D gene is named only where the DNA matches it firmly. Rows may omit the clone size; those that give it use once, few, many or a size class.

abundance: .; j_gene: TRBJ2-6; d_gene: .; v_gene: TRBV4-3; CDR3nt: TGCGCCAGCAGCCAAGAGGAGGGGACCGGGGCCAACGTCCTGACTTTC; CDR3aa: CASSQEEGTGANVLTF
abundance: .; j_gene: TRBJ1-4; d_gene: TRBD1; v_gene: TRBV18; CDR3nt: TGTGCCAGCTCACCACAACCCCCACAGGGGAATGAAAAACTGTTTTTT; CDR3aa: CASSPQPPQGNEKLFF
abundance: many; j_gene: TRBJ2-3; d_gene: TRBD2; v_gene: TRBV6-4; CDR3nt: TGTGCCAGCAGTGACTCTCTAGCGGGGGGGTCAGATACGCAGTATTTT; CDR3aa: CASSDSLAGGSDTQYF
abundance: few; j_gene: TRBJ2-5; d_gene: .; v_gene: TRBV11-3; CDR3nt: TGTGCCAGCAGCTTAAGCGCGACCCAAGAGACCCAGTACTTC; CDR3aa: CASSLSATQETQYF
abundance: once; j_gene: TRBJ2-3; d_gene: TRBD2; v_gene: TRBV19; CDR3nt: TGTGCCAGTAGTATAGCCCTAGCGGGGGCCGGAGATACGCAGTATTTT; CDR3aa: CASSIALAGAGDTQYF
abundance: .; j_gene: TRBJ1-2; d_gene: TRBD1; v_gene: TRBV11-2; CDR3nt: TGTGCCAGCAGCTCCCTCAGGGGGCGGGACTATGGCTACACCTTC; CDR3aa: CASSSLRGRDYGYTF
abundance: .; j_gene: TRBJ1-5; d_gene: TRBD1; v_gene: TRBV7-9; CDR3nt: TGTGCCAGCAGCATGACAGGGGCCAATCAGCCCCAGCATTTT; CDR3aa: CASSMTGANQPQHF
abundance: .; j_gene: TRBJ2-3; d_gene: TRBD2; v_gene: TRBV11-3; CDR3nt: TGTGCCAGCAGCTTAGCGGGCTGGGGGGGACCGAAGTATTTT; CDR3aa: CASSLAGWGGPKYF
abundance: .; j_gene: TRBJ1-2; d_gene: TRBD1; v_gene: TRBV28; CDR3nt: TGTGCCAGCAGTTTGCCAGGGGGCTATGGCTACACCTTC; CDR3aa: CASSLPGGYGYTF
abundance: .; j_gene: TRBJ2-5; d_gene: TRBD2; v_gene: TRBV7-8; CDR3nt: TGTGCCAGCAGCTTAATCGGCGGGGGGGCCGTGAAGACCCAGTACTTC; CDR3aa: CASSLIGGGAVKTQYF
abundance: .; j_gene: TRBJ2-3; d_gene: TRBD1; v_gene: TRBV30; CDR3nt: TGTGCCGGGGGGACAGGGCTCAACACAGATACGCAGTATTTT; CDR3aa: CAGGTGLNTDTQYF
abundance: few; j_gene: TRBJ2-7; d_gene: .; v_gene: TRBV6-5; CDR3nt: TGTGCCAGCAGTTCATCAGGGGACTACGAGCAGTACTTC; CDR3aa: CASSSSGDYEQYF
abundance: .; j_gene: TRBJ1-5; d_gene: TRBD1; v_gene: TRBV27; CDR3nt: TGTGCCAGCAGTTACAGACAGGGTGGTCAGCCCCAGCATTTT; CDR3aa: CASSYRQGGQPQHF
abundance: .; j_gene: TRBJ2-2; d_gene: .; v_gene: TRBV6-5; CDR3nt: TGTGCCAGCAGATTGGGGGCGGGGGAGCTGTTTTTT; CDR3aa: CASRLGAGELFF
abundance: .; j_gene: TRBJ1-2; d_gene: .; v_gene: TRBV6-5; CDR3nt: TGTGCCAGCAGTACCGGGACAACCCAACGCGGCTACACCTTC; CDR3aa: CASSTGTTQRGYTF
abundance: .; j_gene: TRBJ2-1; d_gene: TRBD1; v_gene: TRBV5-1; CDR3nt: TGCGCCAGCAGCTTCGACAGGGATGAGCAGTTCTTC; CDR3aa: CASSFDRDEQFF
abundance: few; j_gene: TRBJ1-5; d_gene: .; v_gene: TRBV6-6; CDR3nt: TGTGCCAGCAGTTACTCGAAAGGGAATGAGGGTCAGCCCCAGCATTTT; CDR3aa: CASSYSKGNEGQPQHF
abundance: .; j_gene: TRBJ1-5; d_gene: TRBD1; v_gene: TRBV7-9; CDR3nt: TGTGCCAGCAGCAGGGACAGGAATCAGCCCCAGCATTTT; CDR3aa: CASSRDRNQPQHF
abundance: .; j_gene: TRBJ2-5; d_gene: .; v_gene: TRBV6-5; CDR3nt: TGTGCCAGCAGTTCCCCGCGTAGTCAAGAGACCCAGTACTTC; CDR3aa: CASSSPRSQETQYF
abundance: .; j_gene: TRBJ1-4; d_gene: .; v_gene: TRBV19; CDR3nt: TGTGCCAGTACCCTCTCAAAGGACTTAAGAACGAAACTGTTTTTT; CDR3aa: CASTLSKDLRTKLFF
abundance: .; j_gene: TRBJ1-6; d_gene: .; v_gene: TRBV15; CDR3nt: TGTGCCACCAGCAGAGATGCAGGGATGAGTAATTCATCCCTCCACTTT; CDR3aa: CATSRDAGMSNSSLHF
abundance: .; j_gene: TRBJ2-7; d_gene: .; v_gene: TRBV28; CDR3nt: TGTGCCGTAGACCGGGACATAACCTACGAGCAGTACTTC; CDR3aa: CAVDRDITYEQYF
abundance: .; j_gene: TRBJ1-2; d_gene: .; v_gene: TRBV6-1; CDR3nt: TGTGCCAGCAGCCGGACAGCTAACTATGGCTACACCTTC; CDR3aa: CASSRTANYGYTF
abundance: once; j_gene: TRBJ1-6; d_gene: .; v_gene: TRBV28; CDR3nt: TGTGCCAGCAGTTTATACACAGACTCCTATAATTCACCCCTCCACTTT; CDR3aa: CASSLYTDSYNSPLHF
abundance: .; j_gene: TRBJ1-3; d_gene: TRBD1; v_gene: TRBV5-4; CDR3nt: TGTGCCAGCAGCTTCGGGACAGGGGCCTCTGGAAACACCATATATTTT; CDR3aa: CASSFGTGASGNTIYF
abundance: .; j_gene: TRBJ1-6; d_gene: TRBD1; v_gene: TRBV7-8; CDR3nt: TGTGCCAGCAGCTTTGACAGGGGGATTAATAATTCACCCCTCCACTTT; CDR3aa: CASSFDRGINNSPLHF
abundance: .; j_gene: TRBJ1-5; d_gene: TRBD1; v_gene: TRBV7-2; CDR3nt: TGTGCCAGCAGCCCGGGGGCGGGACAGGGAGTTCAGCCCCAGCATTTT; CDR3aa: CASSPGAGQGVQPQHF
abundance: once; j_gene: TRBJ2-2; d_gene: TRBD1; v_gene: TRBV5-1; CDR3nt: TGCGCCAGCAGCCAAAACCCGGACAGGGGTAACACCGGGGAGCTGTTTTTT; CDR3aa: CASSQNPDRGNTGELFF
abundance: .; j_gene: TRBJ2-5; d_gene: TRBD2; v_gene: TRBV10-3; CDR3nt: TGTGCCATCAGTCCGGGACTAGCGTTCACGGAGACCCAGTACTTC; CDR3aa: CAISPGLAFTETQYF
abundance: .; j_gene: TRBJ1-6; d_gene: TRBD1; v_gene: TRBV14; CDR3nt: TGTGCCAGCAGCCGACAGGGGGCGAATTCACCCCTCCACTTT; CDR3aa: CASSRQGANSPLHF
abundance: .; j_gene: TRBJ2-7; d_gene: .; v_gene: TRBV13; CDR3nt: TGTGCCAGCAGCTCGAGGGCCGAATCCCCCTACGAGCAGTACTTC; CDR3aa: CASSSRAESPYEQYF
abundance: .; j_gene: TRBJ1-1; d_gene: .; v_gene: TRBV10-1; CDR3nt: TGCGCCAGCAGTGGGGTGAGGGCGCCGGGCACTGAAGCTTTCTTT; CDR3aa: CASSGVRAPGTEAFF
abundance: .; j_gene: TRBJ2-2; d_gene: .; v_gene: TRBV28; CDR3nt: TGTGCCAGCAGCTATGGGACTCAACATACCGGGGAGCTGTTTTTT; CDR3aa: CASSYGTQHTGELFF
abundance: .; j_gene: TRBJ1-1; d_gene: .; v_gene: TRBV18; CDR3nt: TGTGCCAGCTCAACGAACAGGGACACTGAAGCTTTCTTT; CDR3aa: CASSTNRDTEAFF
abundance: .; j_gene: TRBJ2-7; d_gene: .; v_gene: TRBV30; CDR3nt: TGTGCCTGGAGGGGACAAAGCTCCTACGAGCAGTACTTC; CDR3aa: CAWRGQSSYEQYF
abundance: few; j_gene: TRBJ1-5; d_gene: TRBD1; v_gene: TRBV28; CDR3nt: TGTGCCAGCAGTTCCGGACAGGGGAGCCAAGGTCAGCCCCAGCATTTT; CDR3aa: CASSSGQGSQGQPQHF
abundance: few; j_gene: TRBJ1-2; d_gene: .; v_gene: TRBV30; CDR3nt: TGTGCCTGGAGTGATCAGGGGATCTATGGCTACACCTTC; CDR3aa: CAWSDQGIYGYTF
abundance: .; j_gene: TRBJ2-5; d_gene: .; v_gene: TRBV5-8; CDR3nt: TGTGCCAGCAGCATTGGACAGTGGACGGTAGAGACCCAGTACTTC; CDR3aa: CASSIGQWTVETQYF
abundance: once; j_gene: TRBJ2-3; d_gene: .; v_gene: TRBV9; CDR3nt: TGTGCCAGCAGCGTAGAACAGGGCGTTTATCCTAGCACAGATACGCAGTATTTT; CDR3aa: CASSVEQGVYPSTDTQYF
abundance: few; j_gene: TRBJ1-5; d_gene: TRBD1; v_gene: TRBV30; CDR3nt: TGTGCCTGGAGTGGACAGGGAGGCCAGCCCCAGCATTTT; CDR3aa: CAWSGQGGQPQHF
abundance: once; j_gene: TRBJ2-1; d_gene: TRBD2; v_gene: TRBV11-2; CDR3nt: TGTGCCAGCAGTCTCTACGGACTAGCCGAGCAGTTCTTC; CDR3aa: CASSLYGLAEQFF
abundance: .; j_gene: TRBJ2-5; d_gene: TRBD1; v_gene: TRBV15; CDR3nt: TGTGCCACCAGCAGAGGACAGGGTTCTGTCCCGCGCCAAGAGACCCAGTACTTC; CDR3aa: CATSRGQGSVPRQETQYF
abundance: .; j_gene: TRBJ1-4; d_gene: .; v_gene: TRBV5-1; CDR3nt: TGCGCCAGCAGCCCGGACGGACTAAATGAAAAACTGTTTTTT; CDR3aa: CASSPDGLNEKLFF
abundance: .; j_gene: TRBJ2-1; d_gene: .; v_gene: TRBV7-3; CDR3nt: TGTGCCAGCAGCTTCCGAGGCGAGAAGCAGTTCTTC; CDR3aa: CASSFRGEKQFF
abundance: few; j_gene: TRBJ2-1; d_gene: TRBD1; v_gene: TRBV19; CDR3nt: TGTGCCAGTAGAAAGGGCACAGGGGCAAGCGGCCATGAGCAGTTCTTC; CDR3aa: CASRKGTGASGHEQFF
abundance: few; j_gene: TRBJ1-6; d_gene: .; v_gene: TRBV7-3; CDR3nt: TGTGCCAGCAGCCTTACAGGGCCATATAATTCACCCCTCCACTTT; CDR3aa: CASSLTGPYNSPLHF
abundance: .; j_gene: TRBJ2-3; d_gene: TRBD2; v_gene: TRBV10-3; CDR3nt: TGTGCCATCAGTGAGGGAACTAGCGGGGGGGCCTCGGATACGCAGTATTTT; CDR3aa: CAISEGTSGGASDTQYF
abundance: .; j_gene: TRBJ2-7; d_gene: .; v_gene: TRBV7-8; CDR3nt: TGTGCCAGCAGCTCCGCCGGGACAATGGACGAGCAGTACTTC; CDR3aa: CASSSAGTMDEQYF
abundance: .; j_gene: TRBJ2-5; d_gene: TRBD1; v_gene: TRBV5-1; CDR3nt: TGCGCCAGCAGCGGGACAGGGGGCGTGTGGGAGACCCAGTACTTC; CDR3aa: CASSGTGGVWETQYF
abundance: .; j_gene: TRBJ2-5; d_gene: TRBD2; v_gene: TRBV4-2; CDR3nt: TGTGCCAGCAGCCAAGATGGTGCTAGCGGGGTCGAGACCCAGTACTTC; CDR3aa: CASSQDGASGVETQYF